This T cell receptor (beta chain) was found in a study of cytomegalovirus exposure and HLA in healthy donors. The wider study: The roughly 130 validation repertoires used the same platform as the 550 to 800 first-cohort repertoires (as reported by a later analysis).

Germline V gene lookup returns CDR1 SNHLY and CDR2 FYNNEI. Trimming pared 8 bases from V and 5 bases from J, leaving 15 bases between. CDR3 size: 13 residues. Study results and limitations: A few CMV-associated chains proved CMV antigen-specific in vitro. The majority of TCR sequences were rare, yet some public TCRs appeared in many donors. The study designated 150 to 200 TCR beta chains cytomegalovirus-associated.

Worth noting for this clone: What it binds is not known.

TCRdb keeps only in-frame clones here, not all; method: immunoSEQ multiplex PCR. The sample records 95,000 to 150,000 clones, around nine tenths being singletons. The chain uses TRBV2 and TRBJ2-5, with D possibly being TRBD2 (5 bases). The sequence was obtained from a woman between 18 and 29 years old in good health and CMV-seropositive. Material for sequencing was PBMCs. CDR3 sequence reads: CASQDSPGETQYF. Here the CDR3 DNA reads TGTGCCAGCCAGGACTCCCCGGGGGAGACCCAGTACTTC.